A selection of T cell receptor beta chains follows, all from one sample in a study of T cell repertoires in cytomegalovirus infection. TCRdb itself ran the reads through MiXCR, one entry per CDR3 protein. The table lists 200,000 to 300,000 distinct CDR3 sequences, roughly 12% of them singletons. The sample taken for sequencing was PBMCs. These receptors were collected from a human donor in good health (CMV status not recorded). Some clones in this sample may be carry-over from other donors' samples. Each CDR3 is given with its conserved first and last residue. Each record gives: D gene, V gene, J gene, clone size, CDR3 protein, CDR3 DNA. A D gene is named only where the DNA matches it firmly. Only some rows state a clone size, as once, few, many or a class for expanded clones.

d_call: -; v_call: TRBV10-3; j_call: TRBJ1-1; clone_size: many; cdr3_aa: CAISGEPNTEAFF; cdr3_nt: TGTGCCATCAGTGGTGAGCCGAACACTGAAGCTTTCTTT
d_call: TRBD2; v_call: TRBV12-3/TRBV12-4; j_call: TRBJ2-1; clone_size: many; cdr3_aa: CASSPGGGSTEQFF; cdr3_nt: TGTGCCAGCAGTCCCGGGGGGGGTTCCACCGAGCAGTTCTTC
d_call: -; v_call: TRBV20-1; j_call: TRBJ1-1; clone_size: many; cdr3_aa: CSARDGWDEAFF; cdr3_nt: TGCAGTGCTAGAGATGGGTGGGATGAAGCTTTCTTT
d_call: TRBD2; v_call: TRBV5-5; j_call: TRBJ2-1; clone_size: many; cdr3_aa: CASSYAGVPYNEQFF; cdr3_nt: TGTGCCAGCAGCTACGCGGGAGTACCCTACAATGAGCAGTTCTTC
d_call: -; v_call: TRBV5-1; j_call: TRBJ1-2; clone_size: few; cdr3_aa: CASSRDGSYGYTF; cdr3_nt: TGCGCCAGCAGTCGGGACGGATCCTATGGCTACACCTTC
d_call: -; v_call: TRBV7-9; j_call: TRBJ2-3; clone_size: -; cdr3_aa: CASGRQSTDTQYF; cdr3_nt: TGTGCCAGCGGGAGGCAGAGCACAGATACGCAGTATTTT
d_call: -; v_call: TRBV7-9; j_call: TRBJ1-5; clone_size: -; cdr3_aa: CASSETGPNQPQHF; cdr3_nt: TGTGCCAGCAGCGAGACAGGCCCCAATCAGCCCCAGCATTTT
d_call: -; v_call: TRBV20-1; j_call: TRBJ2-3; clone_size: many; cdr3_aa: CSCKEVGTDTQYF; cdr3_nt: TGCAGTTGTAAGGAGGTCGGGACAGATACGCAGTATTTT
d_call: TRBD2; v_call: TRBV7-2; j_call: TRBJ2-7; clone_size: many; cdr3_aa: CASSRSGGNYEQYF; cdr3_nt: TGTGCCAGCAGCCGTAGCGGGGGGAACTACGAGCAGTACTTC
d_call: TRBD1; v_call: TRBV11-3; j_call: TRBJ1-6; clone_size: many; cdr3_aa: CASSPNRGENSPLHF; cdr3_nt: TGTGCCAGCAGCCCAAACAGGGGCGAGAATTCACCCCTCCACTTT
d_call: TRBD1; v_call: TRBV20-1; j_call: TRBJ2-7; clone_size: few; cdr3_aa: CSARDLDRGTYEQYF; cdr3_nt: TGCAGTGCTAGAGATCTGGACAGGGGGACCTACGAGCAGTACTTC
d_call: -; v_call: TRBV10-3; j_call: TRBJ1-3; clone_size: many; cdr3_aa: CAIKPGLSGNTIYF; cdr3_nt: TGTGCCATCAAACCGGGACTCTCTGGAAACACCATATATTTT
d_call: -; v_call: TRBV5-5; j_call: TRBJ2-3; clone_size: few; cdr3_aa: CASSSVAVSSTDTHYF; cdr3_nt: TGTGCCAGCAGCTCTGTAGCGGTTTCGAGCACAGATACGCATTATTTT
d_call: TRBD1; v_call: TRBV20-1; j_call: TRBJ1-4; clone_size: -; cdr3_aa: CSAYLSGQGNEKLFF; cdr3_nt: TGCAGTGCTTACCTCTCCGGACAGGGGAATGAAAAACTGTTTTTT
d_call: TRBD1; v_call: TRBV11-2; j_call: TRBJ2-1; clone_size: many; cdr3_aa: CASSRDRGSGSEQFF; cdr3_nt: TGTGCCAGCAGCCGGGACAGGGGGTCTGGAAGTGAGCAGTTCTTC
d_call: -; v_call: TRBV6-5; j_call: TRBJ1-1; clone_size: -; cdr3_aa: CASSPRLSTEAFF; cdr3_nt: TGTGCCAGCAGTCCAAGGTTGAGCACTGAAGCTTTCTTT
d_call: -; v_call: TRBV7-2; j_call: TRBJ2-2; clone_size: many; cdr3_aa: CASSFTTGELFF; cdr3_nt: TGTGCCAGCAGCTTCACTACCGGGGAGCTGTTTTTT
d_call: -; v_call: TRBV7-8; j_call: TRBJ1-4; clone_size: many; cdr3_aa: CASSLRLSGGNEKLFF; cdr3_nt: TGTGCCAGCAGCTTAAGGCTGAGCGGGGGTAATGAAAAACTGTTTTTT
d_call: TRBD2; v_call: TRBV7-9; j_call: TRBJ2-1; clone_size: few; cdr3_aa: CASSLLASGIGDEQFF; cdr3_nt: TGTGCCAGCAGCTTACTGGCTAGCGGGATCGGGGATGAGCAGTTCTTC
d_call: TRBD1; v_call: TRBV20-1; j_call: TRBJ2-2; clone_size: few; cdr3_aa: CSARVVQGASGELFF; cdr3_nt: TGCAGTGCTAGAGTCGTACAGGGGGCGTCCGGGGAGCTGTTTTTT
d_call: TRBD2; v_call: TRBV20-1; j_call: TRBJ2-1; clone_size: few; cdr3_aa: CSARLAGGPYNEQFF; cdr3_nt: TGCAGTGCTAGACTAGCGGGAGGACCCTACAATGAGCAGTTCTTC
d_call: TRBD1; v_call: TRBV20-1; j_call: TRBJ1-1; clone_size: -; cdr3_aa: CSAKRYQGAVNTEAFF; cdr3_nt: TGCAGTGCCAAACGATACCAGGGGGCTGTGAACACTGAAGCTTTCTTT
d_call: -; v_call: TRBV7-3; j_call: TRBJ2-6; clone_size: many; cdr3_aa: CASSLPGAGANVLTF; cdr3_nt: TGTGCCAGCAGCTTACCAGGGGCTGGGGCCAACGTCCTGACTTTC
d_call: -; v_call: TRBV9; j_call: TRBJ2-5; clone_size: -; cdr3_aa: CASSQTQETQYF; cdr3_nt: TGTGCCAGCAGCCAAACACAAGAGACCCAGTACTTC
d_call: -; v_call: TRBV5-6; j_call: TRBJ2-2; clone_size: -; cdr3_aa: CASSRRLQGPTGELFF; cdr3_nt: TGTGCCAGCAGCCGCAGATTACAGGGTCCTACCGGGGAGCTGTTTTTT
d_call: TRBD1; v_call: TRBV5-4; j_call: TRBJ1-2; clone_size: -; cdr3_aa: CASSQQGAHTF; cdr3_nt: TGTGCCAGCAGCCAACAGGGGGCCCACACCTTC
d_call: -; v_call: TRBV5-1; j_call: TRBJ1-1; clone_size: few; cdr3_aa: CASSLEGLTEAFF; cdr3_nt: TGCGCCAGCAGCTTGGAAGGGCTCACTGAAGCTTTCTTT
d_call: TRBD1; v_call: TRBV7-2; j_call: TRBJ1-1; clone_size: many; cdr3_aa: CASSEGTGQGTEAFF; cdr3_nt: TGTGCCAGCAGCGAAGGGACAGGCCAGGGCACTGAAGCTTTCTTT
d_call: -; v_call: TRBV7-2; j_call: TRBJ2-1; clone_size: many; cdr3_aa: CASSFSSNEQFF; cdr3_nt: TGTGCCAGCAGCTTCTCCTCCAATGAGCAGTTCTTC
d_call: -; v_call: TRBV7-9; j_call: TRBJ2-7; clone_size: many; cdr3_aa: CASSRRDLSYEQYF; cdr3_nt: TGTGCCAGCAGCCGCCGGGACTTATCCTACGAGCAGTACTTC
d_call: TRBD1; v_call: TRBV2; j_call: TRBJ1-6; clone_size: many; cdr3_aa: CASSDAGQLNNSPLHF; cdr3_nt: TGTGCCAGCAGTGATGCGGGACAGCTAAATAATTCACCCCTCCACTTT
d_call: TRBD1; v_call: TRBV7-2; j_call: TRBJ1-3; clone_size: many; cdr3_aa: CASSQDRVAGNTIYF; cdr3_nt: TGTGCCAGCAGCCAGGACAGGGTGGCCGGAAACACCATATATTTT
d_call: -; v_call: TRBV19; j_call: TRBJ2-2; clone_size: -; cdr3_aa: CASSIAGTGYTGELFF; cdr3_nt: TGTGCCAGTAGTATAGCCGGGACTGGGTACACCGGGGAGCTGTTTTTT
d_call: -; v_call: TRBV29-1; j_call: TRBJ1-1; clone_size: few; cdr3_aa: CSVEGQEGTEAFF; cdr3_nt: TGCAGCGTTGAAGGGCAGGAGGGGACTGAAGCTTTCTTT
d_call: -; v_call: TRBV7-8; j_call: TRBJ1-1; clone_size: many; cdr3_aa: CASSLGTGLNTEAFF; cdr3_nt: TGTGCCAGCAGCTTAGGTACGGGCCTGAACACTGAAGCTTTCTTT
d_call: TRBD2; v_call: TRBV9; j_call: TRBJ2-5; clone_size: -; cdr3_aa: CASSGSGGRETQYF; cdr3_nt: TGTGCCAGCAGCGGCTCGGGGGGTAGGGAGACCCAGTACTTC
d_call: -; v_call: TRBV19; j_call: TRBJ2-3; clone_size: few; cdr3_aa: CASSPNRAADTQYF; cdr3_nt: TGTGCCAGTAGTCCAAATAGGGCGGCAGATACGCAGTATTTT
d_call: -; v_call: TRBV28; j_call: TRBJ2-5; clone_size: many; cdr3_aa: CASSPDREGETQYF; cdr3_nt: TGTGCCAGCAGTCCCGACAGGGAGGGAGAGACCCAGTACTTC
d_call: TRBD1; v_call: TRBV7-2; j_call: TRBJ1-2; clone_size: many; cdr3_aa: CASSLGQGGWGLNYGYTF; cdr3_nt: TGTGCCAGCAGCCTGGGACAGGGGGGCTGGGGGCTCAACTATGGCTACACCTTC
d_call: TRBD2; v_call: TRBV5-6; j_call: TRBJ2-5; clone_size: many; cdr3_aa: CASSKGLAGQETQYF; cdr3_nt: TGTGCCAGCAGCAAGGGACTAGCGGGGCAAGAGACCCAGTACTTC
d_call: TRBD2; v_call: TRBV4-1; j_call: TRBJ2-1; clone_size: many; cdr3_aa: CASSKLAGGNEQFF; cdr3_nt: TGCGCCAGCAGCAAACTAGCGGGAGGGAATGAGCAGTTCTTC
d_call: -; v_call: TRBV28; j_call: TRBJ1-6; clone_size: few; cdr3_aa: CASSSTGTSPLHF; cdr3_nt: TGTGCCAGCAGTTCCACAGGGACTTCACCCCTCCACTTT
d_call: TRBD1; v_call: TRBV28; j_call: TRBJ2-7; clone_size: many; cdr3_aa: CASSPPGQGGSYEQYF; cdr3_nt: TGTGCCAGCAGTCCGCCGGGACAGGGTGGGTCCTACGAGCAGTACTTC
d_call: -; v_call: TRBV19; j_call: TRBJ1-4; clone_size: many; cdr3_aa: CASRPGATNEKLFF; cdr3_nt: TGTGCCAGTAGACCCGGAGCAACTAATGAAAAACTGTTTTTT
d_call: TRBD2; v_call: TRBV20-1; j_call: TRBJ2-1; clone_size: -; cdr3_aa: CSARDWRESSYNEQFF; cdr3_nt: TGCAGTGCTAGAGATTGGCGGGAGAGCTCCTACAATGAGCAGTTCTTC
d_call: -; v_call: TRBV25-1; j_call: TRBJ1-1; clone_size: -; cdr3_aa: CASTPTGGAAFF; cdr3_nt: TGTGCCAGCACCCCCACGGGGGGTGCGGCTTTCTTT
d_call: -; v_call: TRBV3-1; j_call: TRBJ1-1; clone_size: -; cdr3_aa: CASRQGIMNTEAFF; cdr3_nt: TGTGCCAGCAGACAAGGGATTATGAACACTGAAGCTTTCTTT
d_call: -; v_call: TRBV19; j_call: TRBJ2-2; clone_size: few; cdr3_aa: CASSIQQGVSGELFF; cdr3_nt: TGTGCCAGTAGTATCCAGCAGGGCGTCAGCGGGGAGCTGTTTTTT